This T cell receptor beta chain is from a study of OX40 agonist ivuxolimab in advanced cancers. Study results and limitations: There were, on average, more expanded clones in CD8+ T cells than in CD4+. Some nonresponders additionally presented with little normalized T-cell clonal expansion.

Regarding this clone: The target antigen is unknown.

Assay used: immunoSEQ multiplex PCR; TCRdb lists only in-frame clones, some missing. Of 70,000 to 100,000 clones in the sample, over 75% were seen once. Sequencing was performed on CD4+ or CD8+ T cells sorted from blood, taken in a trial of the OX40 agonist ivuxolimab. This clonotype originated in an adult with an advanced solid tumor such as melanoma, head and neck, liver or kidney cancer.

The CDR3 bases are TGTGCCAGCAGCTTAAGCGGGACCTACACCCTTAACAATGAGCAGTTCTTC. As protein: CASSLSGTYTLNNEQFF. The genes are TRBV7-6 and TRBJ2-1, with TRBD2 matching 7 bases. CDR3 size: 17 residues. Germline trimming cut 2 bases from V and 5 bases from J; bases unmatched to any gene: 12. The germline V gene has CDR1 SGHVS and CDR2 FNYEAQ.